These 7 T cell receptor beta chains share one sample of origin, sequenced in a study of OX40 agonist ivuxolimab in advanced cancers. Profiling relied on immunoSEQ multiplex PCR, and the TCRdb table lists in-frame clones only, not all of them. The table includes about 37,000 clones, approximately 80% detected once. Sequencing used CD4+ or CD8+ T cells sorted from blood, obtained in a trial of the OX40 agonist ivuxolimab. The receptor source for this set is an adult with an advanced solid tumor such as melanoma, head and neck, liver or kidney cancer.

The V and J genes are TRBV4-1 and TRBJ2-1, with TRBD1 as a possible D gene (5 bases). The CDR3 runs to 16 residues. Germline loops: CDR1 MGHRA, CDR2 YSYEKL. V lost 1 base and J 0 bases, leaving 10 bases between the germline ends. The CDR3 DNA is TGCGCCAGCAGCCAAGGGGGCTACGGCTCCTACAATGAGCAGTTCTTC. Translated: CASSQGGYGSYNEQFF.

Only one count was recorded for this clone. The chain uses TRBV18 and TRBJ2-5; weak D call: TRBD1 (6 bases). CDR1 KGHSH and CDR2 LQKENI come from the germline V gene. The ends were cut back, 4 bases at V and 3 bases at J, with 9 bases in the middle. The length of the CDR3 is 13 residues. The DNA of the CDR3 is TGTGCCAGCTCACACTCAGGGGAAGAGACCCAGTACTTC. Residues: CASSHSGEETQYF. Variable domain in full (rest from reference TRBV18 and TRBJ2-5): NAGVMQNPRHLVRRRGQEARLRCSPMKGHSHVYWYRQLPEEGLKFMVYLQKENIIDESGMPKERFSAEFPKEGPSILRIQQVVRGDSAAYFCASSHSGEETQYFGPGTRLLVL.

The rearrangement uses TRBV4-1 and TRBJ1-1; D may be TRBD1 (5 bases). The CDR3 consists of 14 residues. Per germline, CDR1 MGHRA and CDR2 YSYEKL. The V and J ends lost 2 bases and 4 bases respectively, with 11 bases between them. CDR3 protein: CASSQKGGGTEAFF. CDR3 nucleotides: TGCGCCAGCAGCCAAAAGGGTGGGGGCACTGAAGCTTTCTTT.

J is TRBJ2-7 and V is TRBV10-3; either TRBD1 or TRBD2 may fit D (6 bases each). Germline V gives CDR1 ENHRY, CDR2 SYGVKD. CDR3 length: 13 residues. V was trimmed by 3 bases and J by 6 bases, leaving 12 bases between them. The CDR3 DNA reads TGTGCCATCAGTGACCTGGGGGGCACCGAGCAGTACTTC. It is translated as CAISDLGGTEQYF.

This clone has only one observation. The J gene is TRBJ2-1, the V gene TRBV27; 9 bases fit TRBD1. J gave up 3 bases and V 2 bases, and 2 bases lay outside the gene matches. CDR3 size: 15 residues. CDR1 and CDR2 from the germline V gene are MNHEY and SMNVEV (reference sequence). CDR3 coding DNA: TGTGCCAGCAGTTTAACGGGACAGGGCTACAATGAGCAGTTCTTC. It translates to CASSLTGQGYNEQFF.

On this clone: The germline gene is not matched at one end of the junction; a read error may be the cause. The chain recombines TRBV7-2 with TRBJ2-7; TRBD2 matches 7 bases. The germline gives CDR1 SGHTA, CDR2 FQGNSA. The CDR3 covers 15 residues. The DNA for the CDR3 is TGTGCCGGCAGCCTACAGCGGGATCCCGTCTACGAGCAGTACTTC. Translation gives CAGSLQRDPVYEQYF.

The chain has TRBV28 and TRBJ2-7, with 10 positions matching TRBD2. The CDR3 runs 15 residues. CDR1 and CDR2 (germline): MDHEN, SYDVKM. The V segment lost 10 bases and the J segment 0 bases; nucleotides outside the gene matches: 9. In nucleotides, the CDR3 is TGTGCCATCCAAATTAGCGGGGGGACCTCCTACGAGCAGTACTTC. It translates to CAIQISGGTSYEQYF.